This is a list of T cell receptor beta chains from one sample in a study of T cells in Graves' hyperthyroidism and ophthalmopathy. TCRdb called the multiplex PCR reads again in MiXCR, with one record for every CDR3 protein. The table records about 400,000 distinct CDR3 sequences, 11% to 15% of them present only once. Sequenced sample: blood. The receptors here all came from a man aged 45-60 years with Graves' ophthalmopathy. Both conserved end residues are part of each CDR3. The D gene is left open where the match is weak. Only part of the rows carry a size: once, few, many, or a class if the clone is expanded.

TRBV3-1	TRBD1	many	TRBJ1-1	CASSLVGTGRAEAFF	TGTGCCAGCAGCCTTGTAGGGACAGGGAGGGCTGAAGCTTTCTTT
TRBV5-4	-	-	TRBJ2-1	CASRQGGGLINDEQFF	TGTGCCAGCAGACAGGGAGGGGGACTCATTAACGATGAGCAGTTCTTC
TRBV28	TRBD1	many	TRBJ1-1	CASSPRGGGTEAFF	TGTGCCAGCAGTCCGAGAGGGGGCGGGACTGAAGCTTTCTTT
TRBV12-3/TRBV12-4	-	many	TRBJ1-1	CASSVRMNTEAFF	TGTGCCAGCAGTGTACGGATGAACACTGAAGCTTTCTTT
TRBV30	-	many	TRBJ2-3	CAWSVMTGSTDTQYF	TGTGCCTGGAGTGTGATGACAGGTAGCACAGATACGCAGTATTTT
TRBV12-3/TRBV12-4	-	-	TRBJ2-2	CASRPQVGQSTGELFF	TGTGCCAGCAGACCCCAGGTTGGTCAAAGCACCGGGGAGCTGTTTTTT
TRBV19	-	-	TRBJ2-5	CASSRRDLQETQYF	TGTGCCAGTAGTAGGAGGGACTTACAAGAGACCCAGTACTTC
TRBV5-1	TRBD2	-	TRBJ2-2	CASSRGGLAGTGELFF	TGCGCCAGCAGCCGTGGTGGACTAGCGGGAACCGGGGAGCTGTTTTTT
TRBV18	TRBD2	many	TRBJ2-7	CASSPGSGRNNEQYF	TGTGCCAGCTCACCCGGGAGCGGGAGAAACAACGAGCAGTACTTC
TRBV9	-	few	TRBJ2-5	CASSVGTDQETQYF	TGTGCCAGCAGCGTAGGAACAGACCAAGAGACCCAGTACTTC
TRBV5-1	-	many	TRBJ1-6	CASSVTRSGGLTYNSPLHF	TGCGCCAGCAGCGTAACGCGGTCGGGAGGTCTTACCTATAATTCACCCCTCCACTTT
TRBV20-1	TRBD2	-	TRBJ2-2	CSARDVASGRDTGELFF	TGCAGTGCTAGGGATGTGGCTAGCGGGAGAGACACCGGGGAGCTGTTTTTT
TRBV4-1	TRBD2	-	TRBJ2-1	CASSQVTSGIYEQFF	TGCGCCAGCAGCCAAGTAACTAGCGGGATCTATGAGCAGTTCTTC
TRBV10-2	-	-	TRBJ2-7	CASTPGGLVYEQYF	TGCGCCAGCACCCCCGGCGGGCTGGTCTACGAGCAGTACTTC
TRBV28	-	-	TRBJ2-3	CASTSTGTDTQYF	TGTGCCAGCACCAGTACTGGCACAGATACGCAGTATTTT
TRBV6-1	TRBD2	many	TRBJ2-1	CASRRTSGRAFDEQFF	TGTGCCAGCAGAAGGACTAGCGGGAGGGCCTTCGATGAGCAGTTCTTC
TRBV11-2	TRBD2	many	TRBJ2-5	CATRMTSGVETQYF	TGTGCCACCAGAATGACTAGCGGCGTGGAGACCCAGTACTTC
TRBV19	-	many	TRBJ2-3	CASSTRDLPTDTQYF	TGTGCCAGTAGTACTCGGGACTTACCAACAGATACGCAGTATTTT
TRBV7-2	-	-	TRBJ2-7	CAVMGSGDEQYF	TGTGCCGTGATGGGGTCGGGAGACGAGCAGTACTTC
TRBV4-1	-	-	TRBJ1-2	CASSQVSGAQDYGYTF	TGCGCCAGCAGCCAAGTGTCCGGGGCCCAGGACTATGGCTACACCTTC
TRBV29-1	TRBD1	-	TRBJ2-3	CSVTRGRTDTQYF	TGCAGCGTAACCAGGGGGCGGACAGATACGCAGTATTTT
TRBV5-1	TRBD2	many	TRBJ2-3	CASRLTSGRADTQYF	TGCGCCAGCAGATTGACTAGCGGGAGGGCAGATACGCAGTATTTT
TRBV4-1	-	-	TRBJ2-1	CASSQEGRSYNEQFF	TGCGCCAGCAGCCAAGAGGGTCGATCCTACAATGAGCAGTTCTTC
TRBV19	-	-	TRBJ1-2	CASSTTQRGVRGSGYGYTF	TGTGCCAGTAGTACGACCCAAAGGGGCGTCAGGGGAAGTGGCTATGGCTACACCTTC
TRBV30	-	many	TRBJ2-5	CAWNRPTSIKQYF	TGTGCCTGGAACCGACCGACTAGTATTAAACAGTACTTC
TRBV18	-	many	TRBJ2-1	CASSPLHNSEQFF	TGTGCCAGCTCACCACTCCACAACAGTGAGCAGTTCTTC
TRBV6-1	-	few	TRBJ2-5	CASSKEVGSQETQYF	TGTGCCAGCAGTAAGGAAGTAGGCAGCCAAGAGACCCAGTACTTC
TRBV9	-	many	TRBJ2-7	CASSPQLSTGSNEQYF	TGTGCCAGCAGCCCCCAACTAAGTACAGGGAGTAACGAGCAGTACTTC
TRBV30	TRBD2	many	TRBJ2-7	CAYSSGRNYEQYF	TGTGCCTACTCTAGCGGGAGGAACTACGAGCAGTACTTC